Listed here are 21 T cell receptor beta chains from one sample, sequenced in a study of cytomegalovirus exposure and HLA in healthy donors (dated by TCRdb to the late 2010s). The library was generated by the immunoSEQ multiplex PCR assay. The multiplex PCR relied on a mix of 60 forward primers for TCR Vbeta segments and 13 reverse primers for TCR Jbeta segments. The table comes from immuneACCESS by way of TCRdb, which keeps in-frame sequences with V and J called. Part of the clones is missing from these tables; in studies checked, under half for an unresolved V gene and the rest for unknown reasons. For this sample the table gives more than 150,000 clones, of which 75% to 90% were detected only once. 6.3% of the sample belongs to the ten largest clones. Sequencing was done on a sample of PBMCs. The receptor set was obtained from a man in his forties in good health and CMV-seropositive.

CDR3 amino acids: CASSPTGPSNYGYTF. The CDR3 DNA reads as TGTGCCAGCAGCCCGACAGGGCCATCTAACTATGGCTACACCTTC. The gene calls are TRBV6-5 and TRBJ1-2, with TRBD1 matching 7 bases. V was clipped by 6 bases and J by 0 bases; unmatched bases: 7. From germline, CDR1 is MNHEY and CDR2 SVGAGI. This CDR3 spans 15 amino acids.

The chain employs TRBV5-1 and TRBJ2-1; the match to TRBD1 covers 7 bases. CDR1 and CDR2 (germline): SGHRS, YFSETQ. This CDR3 has 15 amino acids. The J segment lost 4 bases and the V segment lost 0 bases, leaving 4 bases of the junction unmatched. DNA of the CDR3: TGCGCCAGCAGCTTGGAGGGGGCAGCATACAATGAGCAGTTCTTC. This gives the protein CASSLEGAAYNEQFF.

V and J are TRBV27 and TRBJ2-3; 7 nucleotides line up with TRBD1. The CDR3 extends over 15 amino acids. The ends lost 3 bases at V and 7 bases at J; junction bases unmatched: 10. In germline, CDR1 is MNHEY, CDR2 SMNVEV (reference sequence). The CDR3 DNA follows: TGTGCCAGCAGTTTCGGGGACAGAGAGAAAAATACGCAGTATTTT. Translating gives CASSFGDREKNTQYF.

This clone was seen only once. Here the CDR3 DNA reads TGTGCCACCAGTCGGGGACAGGGGGCCACTGAAGCTTTCTTT. It is translated as CATSRGQGATEAFF. V usage is TRBV15 and J usage is TRBJ1-1, with 12 bases aligning to TRBD1. The CDR3 loop spans 14 amino acids. Germline V lookup: CDR1 LNHNV, CDR2 YYDKDF (reference sequence). The V and J ends lost 6 bases and 4 bases, in that order; junction bases with no gene match: 3.

V gene TRBV7-9 combines with J gene TRBJ1-2, with D unresolved. CDR3 length equals 13 residues. Germline assignment: CDR1 SEHNR and CDR2 FQNEAQ (reference sequence). The V and J ends lost 5 bases and 4 bases respectively, with 11 bases between them. CDR3 sequence (DNA): TGTGCCAGCAGCCCCTCAGGAACCTATGGCTACACCTTC. The encoded protein is CASSPSGTYGYTF.

The genes are TRBV5-5 and TRBJ1-4; 7 nucleotides agree with TRBD1. V dropped 0 bases and J dropped 4; count of bases not matched to a gene: 6. This CDR3 is 16 amino acids long. The germline CDR1 and CDR2 sequences are SGHKS and YYEKEE (reference sequence). CDR3 residues: CASSLETGKGNEKLFF. CDR3 DNA sequence: TGTGCCAGCAGCTTGGAGACAGGGAAGGGTAATGAAAAACTGTTTTTT.

CDR3 sequence: CASQEADTQYF. The CDR3, as DNA: TGTGCCAGCCAGGAGGCAGATACGCAGTATTTT. The chain couples TRBV7-9 to TRBJ2-3; D perhaps matches TRBD2 (5 bases). This CDR3 is 11 amino acids long. Trimming took off 8 bases at V and 4 bases at J, with 7 bases between the two ends. Germline values: CDR1 SEHNR, CDR2 FQNEAQ (reference sequence).

The chain is built from TRBV29-1 and TRBJ2-7; D gene unclear. The length of the CDR3 is 16 residues. Germline CDR1 SQVTM, CDR2 ANQGSEA. Trimming pared 3 bases from V and 0 bases from J, leaving 18 bases between. The CDR3 loop is CSVDDKNIPSSYEQYF. The CDR3 nucleotides read TGCAGCGTTGACGACAAAAATATACCAAGCTCCTACGAGCAGTACTTC.

The V gene is TRBV28, the J gene TRBJ1-2; 9 positions match TRBD1. This CDR3 contains 15 residues. Germline-derived CDR1 and CDR2 are MDHEN and SYDVKM. The J segment lost 8 bases and the V segment lost 4 bases, leaving 11 bases of the junction unmatched. This CDR3 reads CASSSGQGIIEGYTF. The CDR3 DNA is TGTGCCAGCAGTTCGGGACAGGGAATCATCGAAGGCTACACCTTC.

The chain couples TRBV7-2 to TRBJ1-2, with 10 bases that match TRBD1. CDR1 and CDR2 from the germline V gene are SGHTA and FQGNSA. Unmatched junction bases numbered 12, after V lost 7 bases and J lost 4 bases. The CDR3 contains 16 residues. Written as DNA, the CDR3 is TGTGCCAGCACTTTTCGGACAGGGGGGATTGGCTATGGCTACACCTTC. It codes for CASTFRTGGIGYGYTF.

This sequence joins TRBV7-9 and TRBJ2-4; 10 bases agree with TRBD1. Germline CDR1 reads SEHNR; CDR2 reads FQNEAQ (reference sequence). The length of the CDR3 is 16 residues. Trimming cost V 1 base and J 7 bases; bases outside gene matches: 7. The CDR3 here is CASSLVGGDRGNIQYF. The CDR3, as DNA: TGTGCCAGCAGCTTAGTGGGGGGGGACAGGGGCAACATTCAGTACTTC.

The chain joins TRBV5-4 to TRBJ2-2; D possibly corresponds to TRBD1 (5 bases). Germline CDR1 reads SGHNT; CDR2 reads YYREEE (reference sequence). The CDR3 runs to 14 residues. Trimming stripped 0 bases from V and 7 bases from J, with 10 bases between. The CDR3 nucleotides are TGTGCCAGCAGCTTGGGCCAGGGCGACGGGGAGCTGTTTTTT. Protein: CASSLGQGDGELFF.

V usage is TRBV4-3 and J usage is TRBJ2-2; 13 bases fit TRBD2. The CDR3 has 18 amino acids. The germline CDR1 and CDR2 sequences are LGHNA and YSLEER. V dropped 3 bases and J dropped 6; count of bases not matched to a gene: 10. The CDR3 here is CASSQALLAGGRSGELFF. Written as DNA, the CDR3 is TGCGCCAGCAGCCAGGCCCTACTAGCGGGGGGGCGGTCCGGGGAGCTGTTTTTT.

CDR3 in DNA: TGTGCCAGCAGCGTTTACGAGGGGGGGGGCTACAATGAGCAGTTCTTC. This sequence encodes CASSVYEGGGYNEQFF. The rearrangement uses TRBV9 and TRBJ2-1, with a tentative D call TRBD2 (7 bases). The CDR3 is 16 residues long. The V gene's germline CDR1 is SGDLS and CDR2 YYNGEE. Trimming stripped 2 bases from V and 3 bases from J, with 15 bases between.

The chain recombines TRBV9 with TRBJ2-3, with 7 nucleotides matching TRBD2. CDR1 SGDLS and CDR2 YYNGEE come from the germline V gene. CDR3 length: 15 residues. The J segment lost 2 bases and the V segment lost 4 bases, leaving 7 bases of the junction unmatched. As DNA, the CDR3 is TGTGCCAGCAGCCCCAGCGGGGCTTACACAGATACGCAGTATTTT. Translating gives CASSPSGAYTDTQYF.

Many counts were recorded for this clone. This chain uses TRBV7-9 with TRBJ2-5, with 9 positions matching TRBD1. Germline CDR1 is SEHNR and CDR2 is FQNEAQ (reference sequence). The CDR3 consists of 13 residues. The J segment lost 5 bases and the V segment lost 8 bases, leaving 6 bases of the junction unmatched. CDR3 sequence: CASGGQGSETQYF. For the CDR3, the DNA is TGTGCCAGCGGGGGACAGGGTAGCGAGACCCAGTACTTC.

The gene calls are TRBV14 and TRBJ1-6; 7 positions match TRBD1. CDR1 SGHDN and CDR2 FVKESK come from the germline V gene. The CDR3 consists of 18 residues. Trimming at V came to 1 base and at J to 10 bases, leaving 16 bases not matched to a gene. The CDR3 nucleotides read TGTGCCAGCAGCCAAGGGGCTAACAGGGGCAGACCGGTCTCACCCCTCCACTTT. This sequence encodes CASSQGANRGRPVSPLHF. Together with reference TRBV14 and TRBJ1-6, the CDR3 gives the full variable domain: EAGVTQFPSHSVIEKGQTVTLRCDPISGHDNLYWYRRVMGKEIKFLLHFVKESKQDESGMPNNRFLAERTGGTYSTLKVQPAELEDSGVYFCASSQGANRGRPVSPLHFGNGTRLTVT.

The chain carries TRBV5-6 and TRBJ2-3; D remains ambiguous. Trimming cost V 0 bases and J 4 bases, with 6 bases left between them. The CDR3 sequence is 13 residues long. The germline gives CDR1 SGHDT, CDR2 YYEEEE. The CDR3 loop is CASSLGLPDTQYF. The CDR3 coding sequence is TGTGCCAGCAGCTTGGGGCTTCCAGATACGCAGTATTTT.

J is TRBJ2-1 and V is TRBV5-6, with 7 bases identical to TRBD1. After removal of 4 bases from V and 5 bases from J, the junction contained 9 bases not matched to a gene. CDR1 is SGHDT, CDR2 YYEEEE, per germline. The CDR3 is 15 amino acids. The CDR3 reads CASSLRQGVNNEQFF. The CDR3 bases are TGTGCCAGCAGCCTGCGACAGGGTGTTAACAATGAGCAGTTCTTC.

The V and J genes are TRBV5-4 and TRBJ1-1, with TRBD1 as a possible D gene (6 bases). This CDR3 comprises 15 residues. The V gene lost 3 bases and the J gene lost 1 base, with 13 bases spanning the gap. From germline, CDR1 is SGHNT and CDR2 YYREEE (reference sequence). CDR3 amino acids: CASSSGVQRNTEAFF. Written as DNA, the CDR3 is TGTGCCAGCAGCTCAGGGGTCCAGAGGAACACTGAAGCTTTCTTT.

This chain joins TRBV7-8 and TRBJ2-5; 8 bases fit TRBD2. J gave up 3 bases and V 2 bases, and 5 bases lay outside the gene matches. The CDR3 sequence is 15 residues long. Germline lookup yields CDR1 SGHVS and CDR2 FQNEAQ. The CDR3 reads CASSLPVGGEETQYF. The CDR3 nucleotides read TGTGCCAGCAGCTTACCCGTCGGGGGGGAAGAGACCCAGTACTTC.